Following are 23 T cell receptor beta chains from one sample sequenced in a study of CXCR3-negative and CXCR3-positive naive CD8 T cells. General study results and limits: The study found more hydrophobic TRB CDR3s in CXCR3-positive naive cells than in CXCR3-negative naive cells.

The antigens these receptors bind are not known. The study made its TRB cDNA libraries by 5' RACE, adding UMI labels. TCRdb re-called the 5' RACE reads; one entry per CDR3 protein, DNA not given. Its table lists about 130,000 distinct CDR3 sequences. Sequencing was done on a sample of naive CXCR3+ CD8+ T cells from blood. The subset is: CD45RO-CCR7+CD27+CD95- naive CD8+ T cells expressing CXCR3 (TNR3+). The receptors come from a human donor in good health. Some clones in this sample may be carry-over from other donors' samples.

The chain employs TRBV29-1 and TRBJ2-1; TCRdb returns TRBD1, unconfirmable since there is no DNA. Germline V CDR1 and CDR2: SQVTM, ANQGSEA. The CDR3 has 12 amino acids. CDR3 amino acids: CSALFGQFEQFF.

The rearrangement uses TRBV27 and TRBJ2-2; TCRdb indicates TRBD1, and absent DNA this call remains unverified. The V gene's germline CDR1 is MNHEY and CDR2 SMNVEV (reference sequence). CDR3 size: 16 residues. The CDR3 sequence is CASSLWGPGDTGELFF.

The chain links TRBV20-1 to TRBJ1-1. This CDR3 is built from 12 residues. Germline V lookup: CDR1 DFQATT, CDR2 SNEGSKA (reference sequence). CDR3 sequence: CSARLGLSEAFF.

The chain carries TRBV11-2 and TRBJ1-2. Per germline, CDR1 SGHAT and CDR2 FQNNGV. The CDR3 contains 14 residues. CDR3 amino acids: CASSLAFMGYGYTF.

The J gene is TRBJ2-7, the V gene TRBV5-5; TCRdb designates TRBD2, a call that cannot be tested without DNA. The V gene's germline CDR1 is SGHKS and CDR2 YYEKEE (reference sequence). The CDR3 is 14 amino acids. The CDR3 loop reads CAGSQSGRHDEQYF.

The chain couples TRBV7-3 to TRBJ2-2; without DNA, the TCRdb call of TRBD1 cannot be checked. The germline CDR1 and CDR2 sequences are SGHTA and FQGTGA. The CDR3 is 16 amino acids. The CDR3 loop is CASSGHEQGAFGELFF.

This chain joins TRBV7-2 and TRBJ2-1. This CDR3 comprises 14 residues. CDR1 SGHTA and CDR2 FQGNSA come from the germline V gene. The chain's CDR3 is CASSQFTLYNEQFF.

The chain links TRBV20-1 to TRBJ2-5; lacking DNA, the TRBD1 call made by TCRdb goes unchecked. Germline values: CDR1 DFQATT, CDR2 SNEGSKA (reference sequence). The CDR3 is 16 residues long. CDR3: CSARDWTGGTQETQYF.

This chain uses TRBV7-3 with TRBJ2-1; the D call from TCRdb, TRBD2, cannot be confirmed without DNA. From germline, CDR1 is SGHTA and CDR2 FQGTGA. This CDR3 is built from 15 residues. The CDR3 protein is CASSLMLAGHNEQFF.

This chain joins TRBV14 and TRBJ2-1; the D gene TCRdb calls, TRBD2, cannot be checked with no DNA. The germline CDR1 and CDR2 sequences are SGHDN and FVKESK. The CDR3 extends over 18 amino acids. CDR3 residues: CASSQDSPSGSSYNEQFF.

This chain's CDR3 is CSGGTLSGELFF. The chain employs TRBV29-1 and TRBJ2-2; without DNA, the TCRdb call of TRBD2 cannot be checked. The CDR3 spans 12 residues. Germline loops: CDR1 SQVTM, CDR2 ANQGSEA.

The CDR3 loop reads CSARAARDSAGDEQFF. The chain uses TRBV20-1 and TRBJ2-1; the TCRdb call, TRBD2, lacks DNA for checking. Per the germline V gene, CDR1 is DFQATT and CDR2 is SNEGSKA (reference sequence). The CDR3 loop spans 16 amino acids.

The chain couples TRBV11-2 to TRBJ2-1. The CDR3 has 11 residues. Germline V gene sequence: CDR1 SGHAT, CDR2 FQNNGV. The CDR3 here is CASSLADEQFF.

The V call is TRBV7-8, the J call TRBJ2-4; without DNA, the TCRdb call of TRBD1 cannot be checked. The CDR3 covers 17 residues. Per germline, CDR1 SGHVS and CDR2 FQNEAQ. The CDR3 sequence: CASSLDAGRGAKNIQYF.

The chain links TRBV3-1 to TRBJ2-4; TCRdb's assignment of TRBD1 cannot be checked, as there is no DNA. The CDR3 consists of 15 residues. Germline CDR1 LGHDT, CDR2 YNNKEL (reference sequence). CDR3 region: CASSRTQEIEDIQYF.

V gene TRBV18 combines with J gene TRBJ2-1; TCRdb designates TRBD1, a call that cannot be tested without DNA. Germline lookup yields CDR1 KGHSH and CDR2 LQKENI. The CDR3 is 19 residues long. The CDR3 spells CASSPIDILRARDHNEQFF.

The chain carries TRBV29-1 and TRBJ2-1; without DNA, the TCRdb call of TRBD1 cannot be checked. Germline V CDR1 and CDR2: SQVTM, ANQGSEA. This CDR3 has 15 residues. CDR3 sequence reads: CSVESGPNTYNEQFF.

V and J are TRBV4-1 and TRBJ2-7. There are 14 residues in the CDR3. Germline CDR1 MGHRA, CDR2 YSYEKL. CDR3 residues: CASSQVTRIVEQYF.

The chain links TRBV4-1 to TRBJ2-7; as DNA is missing, the TRBD2 call by TCRdb cannot be tested. CDR1 MGHRA and CDR2 YSYEKL come from the germline V gene. The CDR3 contains 15 residues. The CDR3 loop reads CASSLLAGVLHEQYF.

The gene calls are TRBV18 and TRBJ1-1; TCRdb's D call of TRBD1 is untestable without DNA. The CDR3 spans 16 residues. Germline loops: CDR1 KGHSH, CDR2 LQKENI. The CDR3 here is CASSPPTGWMNTEAFF.

J is TRBJ2-2 and V is TRBV28; TCRdb calls TRBD1, which cannot be checked without DNA. CDR3 length: 15 residues. Germline CDR1 MDHEN, CDR2 SYDVKM. CDR3 sequence: CASSPRPVHTGELFF.

The chain employs TRBV7-8 and TRBJ2-5. The CDR3 loop spans 15 amino acids. Germline V gene sequence: CDR1 SGHVS, CDR2 FQNEAQ. The CDR3 here is CASSLVNTLQETQYF.

The chain employs TRBV12-3 or TRBV12-4 and TRBJ2-1; checking the TCRdb D call of TRBD2 is not possible without DNA. The CDR3 runs 14 residues. CDR3: CASSRLAPYNEQFF.